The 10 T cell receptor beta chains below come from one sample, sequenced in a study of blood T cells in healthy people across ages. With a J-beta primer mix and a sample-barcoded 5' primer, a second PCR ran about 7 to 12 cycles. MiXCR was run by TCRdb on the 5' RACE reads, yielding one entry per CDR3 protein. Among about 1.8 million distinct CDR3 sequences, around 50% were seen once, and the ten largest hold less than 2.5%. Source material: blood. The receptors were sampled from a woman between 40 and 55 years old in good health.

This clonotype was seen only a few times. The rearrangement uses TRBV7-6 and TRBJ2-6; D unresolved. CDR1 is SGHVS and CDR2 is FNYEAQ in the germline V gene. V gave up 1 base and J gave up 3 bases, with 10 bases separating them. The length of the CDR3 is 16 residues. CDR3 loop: CASSLGYLDGANVLTF. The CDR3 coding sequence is TGTGCCAGCAGCTTAGGATACCTGGATGGGGCCAACGTCCTGACTTTC.

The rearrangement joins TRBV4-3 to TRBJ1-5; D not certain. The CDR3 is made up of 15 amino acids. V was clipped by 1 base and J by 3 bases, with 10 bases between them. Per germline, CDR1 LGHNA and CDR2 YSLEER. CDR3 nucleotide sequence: TGCGCCAGCAGCCAAGGGATGCAGTTCAATCAGCCCCAGCATTTT. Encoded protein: CASSQGMQFNQPQHF.

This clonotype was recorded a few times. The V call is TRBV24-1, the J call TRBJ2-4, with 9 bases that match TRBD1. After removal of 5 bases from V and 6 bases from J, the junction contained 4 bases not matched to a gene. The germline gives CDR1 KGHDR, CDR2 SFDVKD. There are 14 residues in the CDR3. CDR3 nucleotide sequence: TGTGCCACCAGTGCCACGGGACAGGGAAACATTCAGTACTTC. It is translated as CATSATGQGNIQYF.

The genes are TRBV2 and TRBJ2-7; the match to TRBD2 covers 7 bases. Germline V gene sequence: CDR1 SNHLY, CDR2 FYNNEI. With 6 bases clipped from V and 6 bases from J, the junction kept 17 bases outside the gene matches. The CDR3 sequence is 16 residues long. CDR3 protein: CASSWPAWGGDGEQYF. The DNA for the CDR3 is TGTGCCAGCAGCTGGCCTGCTTGGGGAGGGGACGGCGAGCAGTACTTC.

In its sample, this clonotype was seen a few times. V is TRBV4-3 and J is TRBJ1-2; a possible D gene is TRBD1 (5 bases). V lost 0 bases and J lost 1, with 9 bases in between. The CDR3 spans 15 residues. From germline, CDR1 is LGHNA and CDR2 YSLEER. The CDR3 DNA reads TGCGCCAGCAGCCAAGACGGACACCTTAACTATGGCTACACCTTC. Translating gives CASSQDGHLNYGYTF.

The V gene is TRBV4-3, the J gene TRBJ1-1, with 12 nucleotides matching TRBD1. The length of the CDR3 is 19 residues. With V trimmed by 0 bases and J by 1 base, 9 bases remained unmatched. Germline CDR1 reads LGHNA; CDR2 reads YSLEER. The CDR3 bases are TGCGCCAGCAGCCAAGAGTTCGGGACAGGGGGCGGAAAGAACACTGAAGCTTTCTTT. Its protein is CASSQEFGTGGGKNTEAFF.

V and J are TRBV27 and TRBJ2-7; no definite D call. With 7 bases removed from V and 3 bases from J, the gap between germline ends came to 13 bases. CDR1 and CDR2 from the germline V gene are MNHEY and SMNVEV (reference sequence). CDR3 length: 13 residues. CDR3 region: CASIRRMNYEQYF. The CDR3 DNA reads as TGTGCCAGCATACGACGGATGAACTACGAGCAGTACTTC.

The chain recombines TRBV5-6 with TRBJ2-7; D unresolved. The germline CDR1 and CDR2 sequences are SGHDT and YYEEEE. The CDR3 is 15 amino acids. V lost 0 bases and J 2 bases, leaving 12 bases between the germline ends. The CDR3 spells CASSLEGWPPYEQYF. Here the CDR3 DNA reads TGTGCCAGCAGCTTGGAAGGGTGGCCGCCCTACGAGCAGTACTTC.

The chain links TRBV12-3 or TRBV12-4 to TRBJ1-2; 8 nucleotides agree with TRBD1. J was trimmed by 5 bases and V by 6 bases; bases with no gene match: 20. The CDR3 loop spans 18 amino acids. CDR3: CASSPTAALTGAAYGYTF. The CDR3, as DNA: TGTGCCAGCAGCCCCACGGCGGCCCTGACAGGGGCGGCTTATGGCTACACCTTC.

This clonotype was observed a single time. The CDR3 reads CASSYSGGSAEETQYF. The DNA of the CDR3 is TGTGCCAGCAGTTACTCGGGAGGCTCCGCGGAAGAGACCCAGTACTTC. The chain recombines TRBV6-2 or TRBV6-3 with TRBJ2-5, with D possibly being TRBD2 (6 bases). The germline gives CDR1 MNHEY, CDR2 SVGEGT. The CDR3 covers 16 residues. Trimming took off 0 bases at V and 3 bases at J, with 14 bases between the two ends.